This TCR beta chain is from a study of cytotoxic CD8 clonotypes in ibrutinib-treated CLL. About the study: Per sample, productive templates averaged 255,043 and productive rearrangements averaged 94,082. Points from the study as a whole: A rise in clonality was seen at ibrutinib response, and a fall back toward baseline was seen at progression.

As to this clone: Its antigen is currently unknown.

The CDR3 totals 13 residues. Trimming removed 10 bases from V and 3 bases from J, with 15 bases in between. The germline gives CDR1 LNHDA, CDR2 SQIVND (reference sequence). Profiled with immunoSEQ multiplex PCR; TCRdb holds only in-frame clones, not every one. The sample lists approximately 140,000 clones; approximately 90% were seen once. The TCR comes from a human donor with chronic lymphocytic leukemia. The gene calls are TRBV19 and TRBJ1-1, with D perhaps TRBD1 (6 bases). Material: PBMCs, obtained after 12 months of ibrutinib treatment. The CDR3 region has the DNA TGTGCCACCAACAGGGTGGGGGACACTGAAGCTTTCTTT. Its translation: CATNRVGDTEAFF.